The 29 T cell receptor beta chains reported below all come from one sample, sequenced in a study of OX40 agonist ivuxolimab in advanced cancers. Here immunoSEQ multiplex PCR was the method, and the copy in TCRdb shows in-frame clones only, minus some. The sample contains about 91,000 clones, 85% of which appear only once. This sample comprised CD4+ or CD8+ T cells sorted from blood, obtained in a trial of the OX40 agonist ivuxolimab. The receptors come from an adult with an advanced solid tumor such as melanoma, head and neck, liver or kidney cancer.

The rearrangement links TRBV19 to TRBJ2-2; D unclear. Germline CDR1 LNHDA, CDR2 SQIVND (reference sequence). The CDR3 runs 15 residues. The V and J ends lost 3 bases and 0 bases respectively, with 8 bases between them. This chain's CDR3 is CASSITSPNTGELFF. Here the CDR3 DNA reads TGTGCCAGTAGTATTACCAGTCCGAACACCGGGGAGCTGTTTTTT.

The CDR3 region is CASSQVSSGGAGDTQYF. In DNA, the CDR3 is TGTGCCAGCAGCCAAGTTTCTAGCGGGGGGGCTGGGGATACGCAGTATTTT. The chain recombines TRBV4-2 with TRBJ2-3; TRBD2 matches at 12 bases. Trimming removed 1 base from V and 6 bases from J; junction bases left unmatched: 8. This CDR3 has 17 amino acids. CDR1 is LGHNA and CDR2 is YNFKEQ in the germline V gene.

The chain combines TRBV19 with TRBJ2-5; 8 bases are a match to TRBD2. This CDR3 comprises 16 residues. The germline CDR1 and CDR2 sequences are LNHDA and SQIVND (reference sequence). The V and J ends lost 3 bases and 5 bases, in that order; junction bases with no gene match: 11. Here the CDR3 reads CASSIGARGGSETQYF. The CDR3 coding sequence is TGTGCCAGTAGTATTGGAGCACGGGGGGGCTCGGAGACCCAGTACTTC.

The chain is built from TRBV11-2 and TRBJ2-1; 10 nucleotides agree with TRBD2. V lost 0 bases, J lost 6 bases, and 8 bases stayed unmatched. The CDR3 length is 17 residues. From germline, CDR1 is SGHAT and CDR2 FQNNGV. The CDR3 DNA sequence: TGTGCCAGCAGCTTAGATCGTAGACTAGCGGGCGTCAATGAGCAGTTCTTC. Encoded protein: CASSLDRRLAGVNEQFF. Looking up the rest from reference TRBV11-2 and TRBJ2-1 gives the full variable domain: EAGVAQSPRYKIIEKRQSVAFWCNPISGHATLYWYQQILGQGPKLLIQFQNNGVVDDSQLPKDRFSAERLKGVDSTLKIQPAKLEDSAVYLCASSLDRRLAGVNEQFFGPGTRLTVL.

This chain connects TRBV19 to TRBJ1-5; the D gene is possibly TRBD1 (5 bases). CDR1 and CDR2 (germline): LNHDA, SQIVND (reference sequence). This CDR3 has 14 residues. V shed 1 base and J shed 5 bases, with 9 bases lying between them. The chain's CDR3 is CASSIGGGDQPQHF. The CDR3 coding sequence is TGTGCCAGTAGTATAGGGGGCGGGGATCAGCCCCAGCATTTT.

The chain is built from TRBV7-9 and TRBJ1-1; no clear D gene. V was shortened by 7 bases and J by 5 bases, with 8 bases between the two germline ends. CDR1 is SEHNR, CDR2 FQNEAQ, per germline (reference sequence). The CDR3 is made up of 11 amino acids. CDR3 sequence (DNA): TGTGCCAGCACCTTGGCGACTGAAGCTTTCTTT. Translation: CASTLATEAFF.

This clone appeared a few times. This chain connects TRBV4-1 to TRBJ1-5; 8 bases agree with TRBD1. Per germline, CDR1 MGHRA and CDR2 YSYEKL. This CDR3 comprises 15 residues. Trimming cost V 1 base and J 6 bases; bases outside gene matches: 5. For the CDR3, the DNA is TGCGCCAGCAGCCAAGTGCAGGGGGCCGGTCAGCCCCAGCATTTT. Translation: CASSQVQGAGQPQHF.

The CDR3 here is CASSYSRQRSEAFF. CDR3 in DNA: TGTGCCAGCAGCTATTCTAGACAGAGGTCTGAAGCTTTCTTT. The chain has TRBV11-2 and TRBJ1-1; maybe TRBD1 (5 bases). V lost 4 bases, J lost 6 bases, and 15 bases lay in between. The CDR3 has 14 amino acids. CDR1 and CDR2 (germline): SGHAT, FQNNGV.

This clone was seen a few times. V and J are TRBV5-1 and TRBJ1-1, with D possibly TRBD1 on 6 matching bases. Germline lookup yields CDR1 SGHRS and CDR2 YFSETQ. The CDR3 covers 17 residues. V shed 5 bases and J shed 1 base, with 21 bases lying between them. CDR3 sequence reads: CASRAVDRGVWNTEAFF. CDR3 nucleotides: TGCGCCAGCAGAGCAGTGGACAGAGGAGTATGGAACACTGAAGCTTTCTTT.

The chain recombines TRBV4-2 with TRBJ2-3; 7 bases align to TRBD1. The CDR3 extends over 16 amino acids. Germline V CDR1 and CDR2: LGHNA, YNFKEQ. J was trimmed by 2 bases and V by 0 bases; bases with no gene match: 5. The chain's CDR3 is CASSQERTGLTDTQYF. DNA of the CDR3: TGTGCCAGCAGCCAAGAAAGGACAGGCCTCACAGATACGCAGTATTTT.

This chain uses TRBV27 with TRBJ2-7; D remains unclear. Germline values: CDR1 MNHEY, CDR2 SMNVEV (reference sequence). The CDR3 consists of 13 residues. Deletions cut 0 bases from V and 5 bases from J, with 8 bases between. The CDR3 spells CASSLSGSNEQYV. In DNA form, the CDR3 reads TGTGCCAGCAGTTTATCGGGTTCCAACGAGCAGTACGTC.

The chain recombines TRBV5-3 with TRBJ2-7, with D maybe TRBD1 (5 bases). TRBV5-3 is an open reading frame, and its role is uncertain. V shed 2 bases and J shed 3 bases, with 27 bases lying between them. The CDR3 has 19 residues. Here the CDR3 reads CARSFKGPQGSYSYYEQYV. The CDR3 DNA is TGTGCCAGAAGCTTTAAGGGGCCCCAGGGCTCCTACTCCTACTACGAGCAGTACGTC.

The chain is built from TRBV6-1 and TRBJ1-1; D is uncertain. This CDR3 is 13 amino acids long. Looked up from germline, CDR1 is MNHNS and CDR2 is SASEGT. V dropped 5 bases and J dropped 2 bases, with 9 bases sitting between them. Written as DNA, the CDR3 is TGTGCCAGCAGTTTATATCGAAACACTGAAGCTTTCTTT. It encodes CASSLYRNTEAFF.

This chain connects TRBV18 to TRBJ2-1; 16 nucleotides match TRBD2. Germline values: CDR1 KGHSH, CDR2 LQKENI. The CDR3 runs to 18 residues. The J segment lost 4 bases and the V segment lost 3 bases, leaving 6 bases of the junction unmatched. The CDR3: CASSPSGTSGGAYNEQFF. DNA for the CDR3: TGTGCCAGCTCACCGTCTGGGACTAGCGGGGGGGCTTACAATGAGCAGTTCTTC.

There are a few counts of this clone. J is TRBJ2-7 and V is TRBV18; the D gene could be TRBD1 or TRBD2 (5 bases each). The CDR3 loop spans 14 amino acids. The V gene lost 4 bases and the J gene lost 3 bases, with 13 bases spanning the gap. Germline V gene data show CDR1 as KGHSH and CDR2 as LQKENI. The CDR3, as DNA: TGTGCCAGCTCACGTGCCGGGACCCTCTACGAGCAGTACTTC. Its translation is CASSRAGTLYEQYF.

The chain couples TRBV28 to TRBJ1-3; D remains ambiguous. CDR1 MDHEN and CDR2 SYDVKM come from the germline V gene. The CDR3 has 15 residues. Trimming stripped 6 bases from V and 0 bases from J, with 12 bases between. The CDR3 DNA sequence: TGTGCCAGCAGCATAAGCCTTAGCTCTGGAAACACCATATATTTT. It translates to CASSISLSSGNTIYF.

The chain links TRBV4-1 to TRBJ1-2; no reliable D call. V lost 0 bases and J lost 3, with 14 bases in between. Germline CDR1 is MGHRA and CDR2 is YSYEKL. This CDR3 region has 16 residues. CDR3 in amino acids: CASSQEERTEYYGYTF. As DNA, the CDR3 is TGCGCCAGCAGCCAAGAGGAACGGACGGAATACTATGGCTACACCTTC.

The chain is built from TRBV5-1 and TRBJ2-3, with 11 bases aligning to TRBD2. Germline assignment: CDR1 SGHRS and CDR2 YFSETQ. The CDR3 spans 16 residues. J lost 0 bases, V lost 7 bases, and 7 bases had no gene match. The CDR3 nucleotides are TGCGCCAGCGGCGACGGGACTAGCGGAAGCACAGATACGCAGTATTTT. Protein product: CASGDGTSGSTDTQYF.

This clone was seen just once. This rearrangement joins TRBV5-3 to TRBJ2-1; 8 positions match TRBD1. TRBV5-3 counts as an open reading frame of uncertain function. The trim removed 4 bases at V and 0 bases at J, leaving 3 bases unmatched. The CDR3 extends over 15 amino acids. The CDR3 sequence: CARSGQGISYNEQFF. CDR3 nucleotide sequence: TGTGCCAGAAGCGGACAGGGTATCTCCTACAATGAGCAGTTCTTC.

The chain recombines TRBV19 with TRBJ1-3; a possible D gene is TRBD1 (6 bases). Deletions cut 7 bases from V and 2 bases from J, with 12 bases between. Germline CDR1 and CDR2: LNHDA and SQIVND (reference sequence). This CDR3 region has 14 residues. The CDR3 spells CASTSDRTGNTIYF. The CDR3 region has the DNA TGTGCCAGTACCTCTGACAGGACTGGAAACACCATATATTTT.

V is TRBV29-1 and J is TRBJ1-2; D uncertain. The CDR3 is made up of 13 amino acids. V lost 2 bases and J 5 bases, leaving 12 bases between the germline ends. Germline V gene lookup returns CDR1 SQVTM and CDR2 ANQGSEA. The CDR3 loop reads CSVEQDLEYGYTF. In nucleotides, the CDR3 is TGCAGCGTTGAACAGGATTTGGAATATGGCTACACCTTC.

The CDR3 DNA is TGTGCCAGCTCACCGGACAGCGGGACCTACGAGCAGTACTTC. The encoded protein is CASSPDSGTYEQYF. The rearrangement uses TRBV18 and TRBJ2-7, with D perhaps matching TRBD2 (7 bases). The CDR3 length is 14 residues. Germline CDR1 and CDR2: KGHSH and LQKENI. Deletions cut 3 bases from V and 2 bases from J, with 11 bases between.

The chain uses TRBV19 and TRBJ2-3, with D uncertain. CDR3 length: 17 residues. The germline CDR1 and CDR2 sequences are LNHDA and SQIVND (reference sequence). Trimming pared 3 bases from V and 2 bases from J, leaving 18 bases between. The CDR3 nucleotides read TGTGCCAGTAGTATTACCCTCTCCGCGGAATACACAGATACGCAGTATTTT. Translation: CASSITLSAEYTDTQYF.

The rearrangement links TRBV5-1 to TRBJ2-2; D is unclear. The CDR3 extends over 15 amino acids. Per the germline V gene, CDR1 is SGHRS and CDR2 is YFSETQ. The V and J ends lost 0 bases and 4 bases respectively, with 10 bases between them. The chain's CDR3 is CASSLEGVVTGELFF. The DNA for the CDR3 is TGCGCCAGCAGCTTGGAAGGCGTTGTCACCGGGGAGCTGTTTTTT. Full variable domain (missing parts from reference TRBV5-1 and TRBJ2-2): KAGVTQTPRYLIKTRGQQVTLSCSPISGHRSVSWYQQTPGQGLQFLFEYFSETQRNKGNFPGRFSGRQFSNSRSEMNVSTLELGDSALYLCASSLEGVVTGELFFGEGSRLTVL.

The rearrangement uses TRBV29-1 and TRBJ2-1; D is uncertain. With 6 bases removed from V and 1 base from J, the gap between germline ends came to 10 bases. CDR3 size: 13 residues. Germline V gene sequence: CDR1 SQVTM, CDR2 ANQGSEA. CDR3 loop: CSVDKGSYNEQFF. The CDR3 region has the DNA TGCAGCGTCGACAAGGGTTCCTACAATGAGCAGTTCTTC.

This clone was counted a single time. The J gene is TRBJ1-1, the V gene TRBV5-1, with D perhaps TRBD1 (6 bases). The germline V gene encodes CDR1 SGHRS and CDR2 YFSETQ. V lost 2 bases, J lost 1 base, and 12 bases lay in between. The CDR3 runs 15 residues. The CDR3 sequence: CASSFYGGPNTEAFF. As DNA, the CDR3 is TGCGCCAGCAGCTTTTACGGGGGCCCGAACACTGAAGCTTTCTTT.

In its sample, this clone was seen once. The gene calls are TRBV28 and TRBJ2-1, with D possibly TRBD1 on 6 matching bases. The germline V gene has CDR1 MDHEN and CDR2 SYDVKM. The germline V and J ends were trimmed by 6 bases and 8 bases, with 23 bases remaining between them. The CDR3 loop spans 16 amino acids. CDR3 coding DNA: TGTGCCAGCAGCTTTACCTACGACAGGCGCAGTCATGAGCAGTTCTTC. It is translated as CASSFTYDRRSHEQFF.

The CDR3 protein is CASSPWTSGGSGTQYF. CDR3 DNA: TGTGCCAGCAGCCCATGGACTAGCGGGGGGTCTGGAACGCAGTATTTT. The genes are TRBV7-9 and TRBJ2-3; 14 bases align to TRBD2. The CDR3 covers 16 residues. Germline values: CDR1 SEHNR, CDR2 FQNEAQ (reference sequence). J was trimmed by 9 bases and V by 5 bases; bases with no gene match: 10.

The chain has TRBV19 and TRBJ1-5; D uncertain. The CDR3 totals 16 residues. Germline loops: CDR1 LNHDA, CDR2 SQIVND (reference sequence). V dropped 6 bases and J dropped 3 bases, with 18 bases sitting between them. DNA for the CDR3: TGTGCCAGTAGCGAATACAGCAAAGGTTACAATCAGCCCCAGCATTTT. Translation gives CASSEYSKGYNQPQHF.